This T cell receptor (beta chain) was recovered during a study of T cell responses to AZD1222 COVID-19 vaccine. Findings and caveats of the study: Repertoires were collected only later (after the peak T cell response had occurred). Baseline seropositivity occurred in only a handful of AZD1222 recipients. Females outnumbered males among donors, who were mostly white British; clonal diversity was possibly underestimated. The study found Spike-specific TCR breadth and depth rose after two AZD1222 doses.

Profiling relied on immunoSEQ multiplex PCR, and the TCRdb table lists in-frame clones only, not all of them. The data contain roughly 120,000 clones, approximately 85% of them seen just once; the ten biggest clones take up more than 7.5%. Germline V lookup: CDR1 SGHRS, CDR2 YFSETQ. There are 11 residues in the CDR3. Concerning this clone itself: The target antigen is unknown. One end of the junction is discordant with germline, which a read error may explain.

The chain joins TRBV5-1 to TRBJ2-7; a possible D gene is TRBD2 (6 bases). The sequence was obtained from an adult in good health. This sample comprised peripheral blood, obtained on day 0 of AZD1222 vaccination. CDR3 in DNA: TGCGCCAGCAGCATGCCCGGGGGAGTCCTCTTC. Its protein is CASSMPGGVLF.